This T cell receptor (beta chain) was obtained from a study of cytotoxic CD8 clonotypes in ibrutinib-treated CLL. As for the study in general: Sample averages reached 255,043 productive templates and 94,082 productive rearrangements.

Trimming took 4 bases from V and 2 from J; bases not matched to a gene: 5. The CDR3 is made up of 15 amino acids. The germline V gene has CDR1 SGHTA and CDR2 FQGNSA. Details on this clone: The antigen remains undetermined.

Study-wide points: The clonality went up when patients responded to ibrutinib and dropped back toward baseline at progression.

Produced via immunoSEQ multiplex PCR; TCRdb's table is partial and in-frame only. There are hundreds of thousands of clones in the sample; more than 65% occur only once, and approximately 6% lies in the top ten. This sequence joins TRBV7-2 and TRBJ2-7; 10 bases match TRBD1. Sequencing used PBMCs, obtained after 12 months of ibrutinib treatment. This TCR was recovered from a human donor with chronic lymphocytic leukemia. The CDR3 protein is CASSSQGTGAYEQYF. CDR3 in DNA: TGTGCCAGCAGCTCTCAAGGGACAGGGGCCTACGAGCAGTACTTC.